A selection of T cell receptor beta chains follows, all from one sample in a study of spatial heterogeneity in lung cancer. TCRdb redid the calling of the 5' RACE reads with MiXCR, one entry per CDR3 protein. This sample yields roughly 45,000 distinct CDR3 sequences, of which 20% to 25% are seen a single time; roughly 6.5% belongs to the top ten. The source was PBMCs, collected at follow-up. The receptors stem from a female donor with early-stage non-small cell lung cancer. Each CDR3 is given with its conserved first and last residue. Some rows have no size entry. The others give once, few or many, or a class for an expanded clone.

>TRBJ2-1|TRBV2|15|many
CASRPSGGARGEQFF
>TRBJ1-5|TRBV21-1|12|NA
CASRDRGQPQHF
>TRBJ2-2|TRBV27|14|many
CASSPPAGAGELFF
>TRBJ2-7|TRBV7-2|12|few
CASSSTSGAQYF
>TRBJ2-5|TRBV2|15|NA
CASSVSYSGGETQYF
>TRBJ2-3|TRBV12-3/TRBV12-4|15|few
CASSFRGLDTDTQYF
>TRBJ1-1|TRBV29-1|12|NA
CSVEKWNTEAFF
>TRBJ1-5|TRBV7-9|15|NA
CASSLGPNSNQPQHF
>TRBJ2-5|TRBV20-1|14|many
CSATRTSGVETQYF
>TRBJ2-1|TRBV11-2|14|many
CASKTSGRDNEQFF
>TRBJ2-4|TRBV14|17|many
CASSQVSRGEAKNIQYF
>TRBJ1-1|TRBV3-1|13|many
CASSQQTGSEAFF